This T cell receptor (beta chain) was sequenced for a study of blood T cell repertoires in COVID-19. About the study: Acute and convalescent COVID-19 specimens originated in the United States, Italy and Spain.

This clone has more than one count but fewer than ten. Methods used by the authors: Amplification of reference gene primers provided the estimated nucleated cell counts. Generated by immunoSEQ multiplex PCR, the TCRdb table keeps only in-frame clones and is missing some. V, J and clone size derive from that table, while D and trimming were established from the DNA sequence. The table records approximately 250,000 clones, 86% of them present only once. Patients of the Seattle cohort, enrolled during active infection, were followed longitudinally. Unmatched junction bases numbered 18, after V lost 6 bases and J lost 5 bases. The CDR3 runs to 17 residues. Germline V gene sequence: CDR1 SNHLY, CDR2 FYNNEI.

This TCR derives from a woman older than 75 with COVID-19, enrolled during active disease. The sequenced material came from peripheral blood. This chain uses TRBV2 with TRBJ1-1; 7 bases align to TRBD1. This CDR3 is CASRTQGGAETRTEAFF. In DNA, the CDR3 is TGTGCCAGCAGAACCCAGGGGGGCGCCGAGACAAGGACTGAAGCTTTCTTT.